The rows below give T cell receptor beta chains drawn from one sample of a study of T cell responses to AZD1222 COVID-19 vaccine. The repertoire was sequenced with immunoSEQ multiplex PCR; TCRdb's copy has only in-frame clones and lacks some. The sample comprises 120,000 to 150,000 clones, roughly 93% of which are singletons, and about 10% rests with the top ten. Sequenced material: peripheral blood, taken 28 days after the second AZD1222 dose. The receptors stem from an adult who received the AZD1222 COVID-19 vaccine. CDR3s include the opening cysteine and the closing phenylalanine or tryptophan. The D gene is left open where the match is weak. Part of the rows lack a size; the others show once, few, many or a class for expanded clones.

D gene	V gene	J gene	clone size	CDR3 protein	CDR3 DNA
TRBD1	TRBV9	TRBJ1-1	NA	CASSGGTGIKNTEAFF	TGTGCCAGCAGCGGGGGGACAGGGATTAAGAACACTGAAGCTTTCTTT
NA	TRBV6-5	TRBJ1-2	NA	CATLWGGVLGYGYTF	TGTGCCACCCTCTGGGGAGGGGTACTCGGCTATGGCTACACCTTC
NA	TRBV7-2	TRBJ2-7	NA	CASSLVGQNEQYF	TGTGCCAGCAGCTTAGTGGGTCAGAACGAGCAGTACTTC
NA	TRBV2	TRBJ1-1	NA	CAIQEEAFF	TGTGCCATTCAAGAAGAAGCTTTCTTT
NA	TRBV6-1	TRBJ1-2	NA	CASSDTSDFDRRYTF	TGTGCCAGCAGTGACACCTCGGACTTTGATAGGCGTTACACCTTC
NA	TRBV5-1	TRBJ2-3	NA	CASSSRARGTGDTQYF	TGCGCCAGCAGCTCGAGGGCTCGCGGGACCGGAGATACGCAGTATTTT
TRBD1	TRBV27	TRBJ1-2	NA	CASSLSRDREVDGYTF	TGTGCCAGCAGTTTATCCCGGGACAGGGAAGTGGATGGCTACACCTTC
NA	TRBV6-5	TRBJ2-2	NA	CASSSDTGELFF	TGTGCCAGCAGCTCAGACACCGGGGAGCTGTTTTTT
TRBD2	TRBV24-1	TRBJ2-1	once	CATSDPSGGPDNEQFF	TGTGCCACCAGTGATCCAAGCGGGGGGCCCGACAATGAGCAGTTCTTC
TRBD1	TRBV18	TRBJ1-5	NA	CASSPDRGHSNQPQHF	TGTGCCAGCTCTCCCGACAGGGGACATAGCAATCAGCCCCAGCATTTT
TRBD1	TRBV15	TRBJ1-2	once	CATSRGNRGGGYTF	TGTGCCACCAGCAGAGGGAACAGGGGAGGAGGCTACACCTTC
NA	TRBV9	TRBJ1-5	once	CASSGQGGVGQPQHF	TGTGCCAGCAGCGGGCAGGGAGGTGTCGGGCAGCCCCAGCATTTT
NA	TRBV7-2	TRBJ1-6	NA	CASSPAMKSRNSPLHF	TGTGCCAGCAGCCCCGCTATGAAGTCAAGAAATTCACCCCTCCACTTT
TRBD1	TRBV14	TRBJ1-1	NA	CASSRETGTYSEAFF	TGTGCCAGCAGCCGGGAGACAGGGACTTATAGCGAAGCTTTCTTT
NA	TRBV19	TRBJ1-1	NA	CASSIDPSRPNTEAFF	TGTGCCAGTAGTATAGATCCCAGTCGTCCGAACACTGAAGCTTTCTTT
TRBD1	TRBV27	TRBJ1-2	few	CASSFADRVSYGYTF	TGTGCCAGCAGTTTCGCGGACAGGGTCTCCTATGGCTACACCTTC
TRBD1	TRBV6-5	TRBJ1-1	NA	CASDKAQGDTEAFF	TGTGCCAGCGACAAAGCTCAGGGGGACACTGAAGCTTTCTTT
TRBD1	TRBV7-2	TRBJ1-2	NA	CATRGGAGGVLHYGYTF	TGTGCCACCAGGGGCGGGGCAGGGGGCGTTTTGCACTATGGCTACACCTTC
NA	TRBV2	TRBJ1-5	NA	CASRIEGPQHF	TGTGCCAGCAGAATCGAGGGGCCCCAGCATTTT
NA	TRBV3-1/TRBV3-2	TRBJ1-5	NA	CASSPARDQPQHF	TGTGCCAGCAGCCCTGCCCGTGATCAGCCCCAGCATTTT
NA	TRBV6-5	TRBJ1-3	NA	CASSSSFLSSGNTIYF	TGTGCCAGCAGTTCAAGCTTCCTTAGCTCTGGAAACACCATATATTTT
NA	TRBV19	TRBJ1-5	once	CASSFGEHQPQHF	TGTGCCAGTAGTTTCGGGGAACATCAGCCCCAGCATTTT
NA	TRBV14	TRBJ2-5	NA	CASSLRAVVYQETQYF	TGTGCCAGCAGCCTTAGGGCCGTCGTATACCAAGAGACCCAGTACTTC
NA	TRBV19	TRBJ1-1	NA	CASSPSTRGNTEAFF	TGTGCCAGTAGTCCCAGCACCAGGGGGAACACTGAAGCTTTCTTT
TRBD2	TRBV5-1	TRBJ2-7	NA	CASSRVSGRATYEQYF	TGCGCCAGCAGCCGAGTCAGCGGGAGGGCTACCTACGAGCAGTACTTC
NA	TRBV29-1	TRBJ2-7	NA	CSVVTGRGEQYF	TGCAGCGTCGTAACAGGGAGGGGCGAGCAGTACTTC
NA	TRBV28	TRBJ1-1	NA	CASSLLQDLSEAFF	TGTGCCAGCAGTTTATTGCAGGACTTATCTGAAGCTTTCTTT
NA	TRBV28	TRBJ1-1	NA	CASTPVVQGRWNTEAFF	TGTGCCAGCACCCCGGTAGTCCAGGGGCGATGGAACACTGAAGCTTTCTTT
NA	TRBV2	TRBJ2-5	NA	CASTITGTQGETQYF	TGTGCCAGCACAATTACCGGGACACAGGGCGAGACCCAGTACTTC
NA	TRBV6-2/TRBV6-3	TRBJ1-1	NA	CASSPRPMTVNTEAFF	TGTGCCAGCAGCCCTAGGCCCATGACGGTCAACACTGAAGCTTTCTTT
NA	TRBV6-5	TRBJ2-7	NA	CASRSSTGYEQYF	TGTGCCAGCAGGTCTAGTACGGGCTACGAGCAGTACTTC
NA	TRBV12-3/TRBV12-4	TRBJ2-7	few	CASSFGLEQYF	TGTGCCAGCAGTTTTGGCCTCGAGCAGTACTTC
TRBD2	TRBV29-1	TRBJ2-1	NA	CSVPLAGVYNEQFF	TGCAGCGTTCCCCTAGCGGGAGTCTACAATGAGCAGTTCTTC
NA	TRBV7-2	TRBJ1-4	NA	CASSLAGGADNEKLFF	TGTGCCAGCAGCTTAGCGGGGGGCGCAGATAATGAAAAACTGTTTTTT
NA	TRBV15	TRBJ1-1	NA	CATSRSRAPNTEAFF	TGTGCCACCAGCAGGTCCAGGGCCCCGAACACTGAAGCTTTCTTT
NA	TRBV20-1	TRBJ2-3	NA	CSASGGARDTQYF	TGCAGTGCCAGTGGTGGGGCGCGAGATACGCAGTATTTT
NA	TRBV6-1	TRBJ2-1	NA	CASSEGQGDYNEQFF	TGTGCCAGCAGTGAAGGCCAAGGGGACTACAATGAGCAGTTCTTC
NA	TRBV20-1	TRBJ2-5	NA	CSASNAGSQETQYF	TGCAGTGCTAGTAACGCGGGGAGCCAAGAGACCCAGTACTTC
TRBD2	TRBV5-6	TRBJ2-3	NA	CASSHGLAVSSTDTQYF	TGTGCCAGCAGCCATGGACTAGCGGTGTCTAGCACAGATACGCAGTATTTT
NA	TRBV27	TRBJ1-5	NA	CASAPWLRAGANQPQHF	TGTGCCAGCGCCCCGTGGTTGCGAGCAGGGGCCAATCAGCCCCAGCATTTT
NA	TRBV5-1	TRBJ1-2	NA	CASSLGADGYTF	TGCGCCAGCAGCTTGGGGGCAGATGGCTACACCTTC